These 4 T cell receptor beta chains were all obtained from the same sample, sequenced in a study of T-cell reconstitution after alpha-beta-depleted transplantation in children. Library preparation (for TCRbeta) was performed with unique molecular identifiers. TCRdb ran MiXCR on the PCR reads and lists one entry per CDR3 protein. The sample lists about 77,000 distinct CDR3 sequences, 15% to 20% seen once, with about 47% in the top ten. The starting material was PBMCs, mostly from graft donor cells, obtained 360 days after TCRalphabeta/CD19-depleted stem cell transplant. These receptors came from a male patient between 2 and 10 years old who had a stem cell transplant for acute lymphoblastic leukemia, so the T cells may come from the graft donor.

This clonotype was seen a few times. V gene TRBV4-1 combines with J gene TRBJ2-7; 12 bases are a match to TRBD2. The junction had 6 bases not matched to a gene; V was cut back by 1 base and J by 5 bases. This CDR3 has 16 amino acids. Germline V gene sequence: CDR1 MGHRA, CDR2 YSYEKL. The CDR3 loop is CASSQVTSGRSHEQYF. CDR3 DNA sequence: TGCGCCAGCAGCCAAGTTACTAGCGGGAGGTCCCACGAGCAGTACTTC.

This clonotype was picked up a small number of times. V is TRBV4-2 and J is TRBJ2-5; D gene unclear. The V end was cut by 4 bases, the J end by 4 bases, with 13 bases between. Germline-derived CDR1 and CDR2 are LGHNA and YNFKEQ. The CDR3 sequence is 14 residues long. The CDR3 nucleotides read TGTGCCAGCAGCCCCGGTAGTGGGGTAGAGACCCAGTACTTC. Translation: CASSPGSGVETQYF.

This clonotype was seen many times. The chain links TRBV5-4 to TRBJ2-2, with D hard to call. Trimming stripped 6 bases from V and 2 bases from J, with 8 bases between. This CDR3 comprises 13 residues. Germline CDR1 is SGHNT and CDR2 is YYREEE (reference sequence). DNA of the CDR3: TGTGCCAGCATACAGCAAAACACCGGGGAGCTGTTTTTT. Translated, it gives CASIQQNTGELFF.

The chain carries TRBV6-6 and TRBJ1-1; possible D gene TRBD1, 6 bases. Germline CDR1 reads MNHNY; CDR2 reads SVGAGI (reference sequence). Trimming left V 4 bases short and J 8 bases short, with 11 bases between. There are 12 residues in the CDR3. For the CDR3, the DNA is TGTGCCAGCAGTTGGGGGGCACTAGAAGCTTTCTTT. Its protein is CASSWGALEAFF.